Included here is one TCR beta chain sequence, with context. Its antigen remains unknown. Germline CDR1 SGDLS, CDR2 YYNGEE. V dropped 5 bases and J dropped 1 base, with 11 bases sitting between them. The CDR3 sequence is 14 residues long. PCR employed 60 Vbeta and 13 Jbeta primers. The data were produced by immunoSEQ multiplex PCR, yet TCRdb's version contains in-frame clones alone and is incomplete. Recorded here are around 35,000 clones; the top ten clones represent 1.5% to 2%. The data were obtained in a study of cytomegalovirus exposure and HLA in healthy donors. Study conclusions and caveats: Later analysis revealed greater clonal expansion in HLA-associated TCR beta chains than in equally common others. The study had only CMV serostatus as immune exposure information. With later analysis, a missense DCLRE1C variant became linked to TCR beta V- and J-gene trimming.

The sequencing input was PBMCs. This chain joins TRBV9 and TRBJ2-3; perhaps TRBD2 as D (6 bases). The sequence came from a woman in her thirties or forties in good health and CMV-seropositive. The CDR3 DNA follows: TGTGCCAGCAGGGGGGGTAGGGGCACAGATACGCAGTATTTT. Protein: CASRGGRGTDTQYF.